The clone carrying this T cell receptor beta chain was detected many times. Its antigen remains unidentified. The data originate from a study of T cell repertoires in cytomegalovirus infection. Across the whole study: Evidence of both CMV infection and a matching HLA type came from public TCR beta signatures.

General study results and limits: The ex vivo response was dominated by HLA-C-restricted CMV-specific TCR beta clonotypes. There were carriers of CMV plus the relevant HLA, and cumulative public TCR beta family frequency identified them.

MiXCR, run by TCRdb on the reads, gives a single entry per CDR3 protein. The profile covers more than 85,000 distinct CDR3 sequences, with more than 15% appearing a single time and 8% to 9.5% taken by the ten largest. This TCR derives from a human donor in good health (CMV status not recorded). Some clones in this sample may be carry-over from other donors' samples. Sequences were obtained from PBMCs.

CDR3 loop: CASSYAETQYF. CDR3 DNA sequence: TGTGCCAGCAGTTATGCTGAGACCCAGTACTTC. This chain links TRBV6-5 with TRBJ2-5; D unclear. The CDR3 runs 11 residues. The germline V gene has CDR1 MNHEY and CDR2 SVGAGI. Between the trimmed V and J ends, which lost 3 bases and 5 bases, there was a span of 4 bases.